The rows below give T cell receptor beta chains drawn from one sample of a study of blood T cell repertoires in COVID-19. The repertoire was sequenced with immunoSEQ multiplex PCR; TCRdb's copy has only in-frame clones and lacks some. Altogether under 250,000 clones are present, roughly 90% being singletons, with the ten largest covering 4.8%. The material sequenced was peripheral blood. Receptor source: a middle-aged woman with acute or convalescent COVID-19. Each CDR3 is given with its conserved first and last residue. The D gene is left open where the match is weak. The size of a clone is reported for some rows only, either as once, few or many, or as a class for expanded clones.

d_call	clone_size	v_call	j_call	cdr3_aa	cdr3_nt
TRBD1	NA	TRBV27	TRBJ1-6	CASSAGTGRNSPLHF	TGTGCCAGCAGTGCTGGGACAGGGCGAAATTCACCCCTCCACTTT
TRBD1	NA	TRBV5-1	TRBJ1-3	CASSLADRAGNTIYF	TGCGCCAGCAGCTTGGCCGACAGGGCTGGAAACACCATATATTTT
NA	NA	TRBV5-5	TRBJ1-2	CASRVLGPNYGYTF	TGTGCCAGCAGAGTTCTGGGCCCTAACTATGGCTACACCTTC
NA	NA	TRBV25-1	TRBJ1-2	CASSEFEGANYGYTF	TGTGCCAGCAGTGAATTCGAGGGGGCTAACTATGGCTACACCTTC
NA	NA	TRBV21-1	TRBJ1-2	CASSNGQTDYGYTF	TGTGCCAGCAGCAACGGACAGACGGACTATGGCTACACCTTC
TRBD2	NA	TRBV6-2/TRBV6-3	TRBJ2-3	CASSYSASGFGDTQYF	TGTGCCAGCAGTTACTCGGCTAGCGGGTTCGGGGATACGCAGTATTTT
NA	NA	TRBV6-5	TRBJ2-2	CASRKAGNTGELFF	TGTGCCAGCCGAAAGGCGGGGAACACCGGGGAGCTGTTTTTT
NA	NA	TRBV5-1	TRBJ1-6	CASSLDPGNSPLHF	TGCGCCAGCAGCTTGGATCCGGGTAATTCACCCCTCCACTTT
NA	NA	TRBV19	TRBJ1-1	CASSFTANTEAFF	TGTGCCAGTAGTTTCACAGCGAACACTGAAGCTTTCTTT
NA	NA	TRBV7-9	TRBJ1-1	CASVRGGLYMNTEAFF	TGTGCCAGCGTCAGGGGCGGGCTCTATATGAACACTGAAGCTTTCTTT
NA	NA	TRBV5-4	TRBJ2-1	CASSLEASPVVFF	TGTGCCAGCAGCTTGGAGGCTAGCCCGGTGGTCTTCTTC
NA	NA	TRBV5-6	TRBJ2-1	CASSLAVSLAGYNEQFF	TGTGCCAGCAGCTTGGCGGTCTCGCTAGCTGGGTACAATGAGCAGTTCTTC
TRBD1	once	TRBV29-1	TRBJ1-2	CSARTGGSYGYTF	TGCAGCGCCAGGACAGGGGGCAGCTATGGCTACACCTTC
NA	NA	TRBV29-1	TRBJ1-2	CSVGGNDGYTF	TGCAGCGTTGGAGGGAACGATGGCTACACCTTC
TRBD1	NA	TRBV2	TRBJ1-3	CASRPGQSRWLGIYF	TGTGCCAGCAGACCGGGACAGTCCCGATGGTTGGGCATATATTTT
NA	few	TRBV5-6	TRBJ1-2	CASSPQGYGYTF	TGTGCCAGCAGCCCTCAGGGGTATGGCTACACCTTC
TRBD2	NA	TRBV7-8	TRBJ2-5	CASSPRGGGRQETQYF	TGTGCCAGCAGCCCCCGTGGCGGGGGGCGCCAAGAGACCCAGTACTTC
NA	NA	TRBV28	TRBJ1-6	CASSLKLSPLHF	TGTGCCAGCAGTTTAAAACTATCACCCCTCCACTTT
NA	NA	TRBV24-1	TRBJ2-3	CATAGGRTDTQYF	TGTGCCACGGCCGGAGGACGGACAGATACGCAGTATTTT
NA	once	TRBV7-2	TRBJ1-3	CASSSRTVSGNTIYF	TGTGCCAGCAGCTCAAGGACAGTCTCTGGAAACACCATATATTTT
TRBD1	once	TRBV6-5	TRBJ1-2	CASREGANYGYTF	TGTGCCAGCAGGGAGGGGGCGAACTATGGCTACACCTTC
NA	few	TRBV7-9	TRBJ1-2	CASSLAAGPGGYTF	TGTGCCAGCAGCTTAGCCGCAGGGCCGGGTGGCTACACCTTC
NA	once	TRBV23-1	TRBJ1-2	CASSQWRGRSYGYTF	TGCGCCAGCAGTCAATGGAGGGGCAGAAGCTATGGCTACACCTTC
NA	NA	TRBV9	TRBJ1-1	CASSVFHNTEAFF	TGTGCCAGCAGCGTATTTCATAACACTGAAGCTTTCTTT
NA	many	TRBV25-1	TRBJ1-1	CASSEGANTEAFF	TGTGCCAGCAGTGAAGGGGCGAACACTGAAGCTTTCTTT
NA	NA	TRBV5-1	TRBJ2-3	CASSFGQGGDTQYF	TGCGCCAGCAGCTTTGGCCAGGGAGGAGATACGCAGTATTTT
NA	NA	TRBV5-5	TRBJ2-6	CASSFGYGMSGANVLTF	TGTGCCAGCAGCTTCGGTTACGGGATGAGTGGGGCCAACGTCCTGACTTTC
NA	NA	TRBV6-1	TRBJ1-6	CASSEESGVGNSPLHF	TGTGCCAGCAGTGAAGAATCCGGGGTGGGGAATTCACCCCTCCACTTT
NA	NA	TRBV10-3	TRBJ1-1	CAISEPDTDRHTEAFF	TGTGCCATCAGTGAGCCGGATACCGACAGGCACACTGAAGCTTTCTTT
TRBD1	NA	TRBV19	TRBJ1-3	CASSPQGTGAGNTIYF	TGTGCCAGTAGTCCACAGGGGACAGGTGCTGGAAACACCATATATTTT
NA	few	TRBV2	TRBJ1-6	CASSRDSYNSPLHF	TGTGCCAGCAGTCGTGACAGTTATAATTCACCCCTCCACTTT